This T cell receptor beta chain originates from a study of T cell responses to AZD1222 COVID-19 vaccine. Study results and limitations: Sampling that yielded the repertoires occurred only after the peak T cell response. Vaccine-associated CD4 TCRs spanned spike, dominant at 160-218 and 743-854. The donor group comprised mostly white British people and more females; the analysis possibly underestimated clonal diversity.

Concerning this clone: The antigen is undetermined. Other DNA sequences in this sample translate to the same CDR3.

Per germline, CDR1 LGHDT and CDR2 YNNKEL (reference sequence). CDR3 size: 12 residues. V lost 0 bases, J lost 4 bases, and 1 base lay in between. TCRdb's copy holds only in-frame clones and misses some; the assay was immunoSEQ multiplex PCR. The data show 120,000 to 150,000 clones, approximately 90% seen once. The TCR comes from an adult in good health. Sequencing used peripheral blood, obtained on day 0 of MenACWY control vaccination. V gene TRBV3-1 (or the pseudogene TRBV3-2) combines with J gene TRBJ1-5, with unresolved D. Written as DNA, the CDR3 is TGTGCCAGCAGCCAAGAGAATCAGCCCCAGCATTTT. Protein product: CASSQENQPQHF.